The sequence of this T cell receptor (beta chain) was determined in a study of blood T cell repertoires in COVID-19. About the research overall: Specimens from acute and convalescent COVID-19 originated in the United States, Italy and Spain. From T cells, B-cell-depleted T cells, or PBMCs came the material, which was cDNA or gDNA.

Germline V CDR1 and CDR2: SGHRS, YFSETQ. The CDR3 sequence is 15 residues long. Trimming left V 7 bases short and J 4 bases short, with 18 bases between. This clone was recorded at least ten times. Original data processing: Nucleated cell counts were estimated from reference gene primer amplification. Sequencing used immunoSEQ multiplex PCR; TCRdb keeps in-frame clones, though not all of them. V and J calls and clone size are those listed in that table; D and trimming were worked out from the DNA. The sample comprises 180,000 or so clones, more than 80% of which are singletons, and around 8% rests with the top ten.

The chain has TRBV5-1 and TRBJ1-3, with D possibly matching TRBD1 (5 bases). The source is a woman in her fifties or sixties with acute or convalescent COVID-19. The sequencing sample was made of peripheral blood. CDR3 protein: CASSLDGTGGNTIYF. The CDR3 DNA sequence: TGCGCCAGCTCCCTCGACGGGACTGGAGGAAACACCATATATTTT.